The 7 T cell receptor beta chains below all came from one sample that was sequenced in a study of response to subunit inactivated influenza vaccine (dated by TCRdb to the late 2010s). Libraries were made using RT-PCR. Sequencer: Illumina HiSeq 2500. TCRdb reprocessed the public reads (quality trimming at Q25 with fastp, clone calling with MiXCR) and kept in-frame beta chains. A single entry per CDR3 protein holds the most common genes and DNA from its merged rows. A total of about 500,000 distinct CDR3 sequences appear in this sample, approximately 7.3% of them only once. Around 13% of the sample rests with the top ten. Specimen: PBMCs from blood, collected around 25 months after vaccination. The source is a man between 45 and 75 years old who received an inactivated influenza vaccine. Donor details come from another sample of the same person, matched by shared clones.

The chain uses TRBV5-4 and TRBJ1-1, with TRBD1 matching 7 bases. The CDR3 has 14 amino acids. The germline gives CDR1 SGHNT, CDR2 YYREEE (reference sequence). The trim removed 3 bases at V and 2 bases at J, leaving 4 bases unmatched. The CDR3 is CASSSRDRNTEAFF. The CDR3 nucleotides are TGTGCCAGCAGCTCCCGGGACAGAAACACTGAAGCTTTCTTT.

This clonotype has a handful of counts. The chain recombines TRBV9 with TRBJ2-7, with D perhaps TRBD1 (6 bases). The CDR3 totals 13 residues. V was shortened by 0 bases and J by 6 bases, with 10 bases between the two germline ends. Germline assignment: CDR1 SGDLS and CDR2 YYNGEE. CDR3 in amino acids: CASSVDGGSEQYF. The CDR3 region has the DNA TGTGCCAGCAGCGTAGATGGGGGCTCCGAGCAGTACTTC.

This clonotype appeared a few times. This chain connects TRBV20-1 to TRBJ2-7; 7 bases line up with TRBD2. V shed 6 bases and J 4 bases; nucleotides not matched to a gene: 9. The CDR3 is 13 amino acids. Germline V CDR1 and CDR2: DFQATT, SNEGSKA (reference sequence). In DNA form, the CDR3 reads TGCAGTGCGGAATCCGGGACTACTTACGAGCAGTACTTC. Its translation is CSAESGTTYEQYF.

The gene calls are TRBV7-6 and TRBJ2-2; a possible D gene is TRBD1 (6 bases). This CDR3 region has 15 residues. Germline loops: CDR1 SGHVS, CDR2 FNYEAQ. V was shortened by 5 bases and J by 2 bases, with 12 bases between the two germline ends. CDR3 region: CASSPSRGNTGELFF. The DNA for the CDR3 is TGTGCCAGCAGCCCCTCCAGGGGAAACACCGGGGAGCTGTTTTTT.

This chain uses TRBV18 with TRBJ2-1; D is undetermined. Trimming cost V 2 bases and J 4 bases, with 18 bases left between them. The V gene's germline CDR1 is KGHSH and CDR2 LQKENI. The CDR3 runs to 17 residues. CDR3 region: CASSPSFSSLIYNEQFF. The CDR3, as DNA: TGTGCCAGCTCACCATCTTTTAGCTCTCTCATTTACAATGAGCAGTTCTTC.

This clonotype was observed a handful of times. The chain uses TRBV11-1 and TRBJ1-1; maybe TRBD1 (6 bases). The length of the CDR3 is 19 residues. CDR1 is SGHAT, CDR2 FQDESV, per germline (reference sequence). Trimming removed 0 bases at V and 1 base at J, with 21 bases between. The CDR3 spells CASSLAWTVNFLQNTEAFF. The CDR3 nucleotides read TGTGCCAGCAGCTTAGCGTGGACAGTAAATTTTCTTCAGAACACTGAAGCTTTCTTT. Combining the CDR3 with reference TRBV11-1 and TRBJ1-1 gives the whole variable domain EAEVAQSPRYKITEKSQAVAFWCDPISGHATLYWYRQILGQGPELLVQFQDESVVDDSQLPKDRFSAERLKGVDSTLKIQPAELGDSAMYLCASSLAWTVNFLQNTEAFFGQGTRLTVV.

This chain joins TRBV25-1 and TRBJ2-1; D gene uncertain. Germline lookup yields CDR1 MGHDK and CDR2 SYGVNS. Trimming left V 6 bases short and J 7 bases short, with 7 bases between. The CDR3 is 11 amino acids. The CDR3 DNA sequence: TGTGCCAGCAGGCAATGGAATGAGCAGTTCTTC. Its protein is CASRQWNEQFF.